The 18 T cell receptor beta chains below were found in one sample sequenced in a study of cytomegalovirus exposure and HLA in healthy donors. Both 60 Vbeta primers and 13 Jbeta primers went into the PCR. Clones were sequenced by immunoSEQ multiplex PCR, and TCRdb holds only the in-frame ones, with some missing. The sample lists a few hundred thousand clones, 75% to 85% occurring once. Sequenced input: PBMCs. Receptor source: a girl between 10 and 17 years old in good health and CMV-seronegative.

The rearrangement uses TRBV6-5 and TRBJ1-2, with 7 positions matching TRBD1. Germline lookup yields CDR1 MNHEY and CDR2 SVGAGI. J gave up 12 bases and V 4 bases, and 5 bases lay outside the gene matches. The CDR3 length is 11 residues. The CDR3 DNA reads as TGTGCCAGCAGTTCTATGACAGGGCACACCTTC. Its protein is CASSSMTGHTF.

The chain combines TRBV2 with TRBJ1-6, with 7 bases lining up with TRBD1. V lost 6 bases, J lost 10 bases, and 3 bases stayed unmatched. The CDR3 extends over 12 amino acids. Germline-derived CDR1 and CDR2 are SNHLY and FYNNEI. The CDR3 sequence: CASRGDSSPLHF. The CDR3, as DNA: TGTGCCAGCAGGGGGGACAGCTCACCCCTCCACTTT. Based on the CDR3 plus reference TRBV2 and TRBJ1-6, the full variable domain is EPEVTQTPSHQVTQMGQEVILRCVPISNHLYFYWYRQILGQKVEFLVSFYNNEISEKSEIFDDQFSVERPDGSNFTLKIRSTKLEDSAMYFCASRGDSSPLHFGNGTRLTVT.

This rearrangement joins TRBV5-1 to TRBJ1-1; 7 bases agree with TRBD1. Germline loops: CDR1 SGHRS, CDR2 YFSETQ. V was pared by 0 bases and J by 5 bases, with 7 bases of the junction left unmatched. This CDR3 region has 15 residues. CDR3 region: CASSLVTGRFTEAFF. The CDR3, as DNA: TGCGCCAGCAGCTTGGTGACAGGGCGATTTACTGAAGCTTTCTTT.

The gene calls are TRBV10-3 and TRBJ2-7; 10 positions agree with TRBD1. Per germline, CDR1 ENHRY and CDR2 SYGVKD. This CDR3 is built from 14 residues. Trimming cost V 2 bases and J 4 bases; bases outside gene matches: 2. The CDR3: CAISEPGQGYEQYF. The CDR3 bases are TGTGCCATCAGTGAGCCGGGACAGGGGTACGAGCAGTACTTC.

The V call is TRBV27, the J call TRBJ2-5; 7 positions agree with TRBD2. Unmatched junction bases numbered 7, after V lost 4 bases and J lost 2 bases. The CDR3 spans 15 residues. Germline V gene sequence: CDR1 MNHEY, CDR2 SMNVEV (reference sequence). In DNA form, the CDR3 reads TGTGCCAGCAGTTCCCTGTCGGGAGGTCAAGAGACCCAGTACTTC. This encodes CASSSLSGGQETQYF.

The chain uses TRBV10-1 and TRBJ2-7; TRBD2 matches at 13 bases. The length of the CDR3 is 14 residues. The junction had 1 base not matched to a gene; V was cut back by 5 bases and J by 3 bases. Germline loops: CDR1 WNHNN, CDR2 SYGVQD (reference sequence). DNA for the CDR3: TGCGCCAGCAGTAGGACTAGCGGGAGCTACGAGCAGTACTTC. Its translation is CASSRTSGSYEQYF.

This chain links TRBV15 with TRBJ2-5; 8 bases fit TRBD2. The CDR3 has 16 amino acids. The V gene end was trimmed by 3 bases and the J gene end by 9 bases; junction bases not matched to a gene: 15. CDR1 LNHNV and CDR2 YYDKDF come from the germline V gene (reference sequence). The DNA of the CDR3 is TGTGCCACCAGCAGCGCCCGGGGCGGGGGGTCGGAGGCCCAGTACTTC. Protein product: CATSSARGGGSEAQYF.

This chain joins TRBV5-1 and TRBJ2-1, with 12 bases aligning to TRBD2. Germline CDR1 and CDR2: SGHRS and YFSETQ. CDR3 length: 14 residues. The V segment lost 6 bases and the J segment 9 bases; nucleotides outside the gene matches: 7. CDR3 in amino acids: CASTPGLAGVEQFF. As DNA, the CDR3 is TGCGCCAGCACACCGGGACTAGCGGGCGTTGAGCAGTTCTTC.

The DNA of the CDR3 is TGTGCCAGCAGCCAAGACGGAGGAGCACCCGGCACTGAAGCTTTCTTT. It encodes CASSQDGGAPGTEAFF. The genes are TRBV4-2 and TRBJ1-1; D unresolved. The V and J ends lost 0 bases and 4 bases respectively, with 15 bases between them. Germline CDR1 LGHNA, CDR2 YNFKEQ. There are 16 residues in the CDR3.

This chain uses TRBV11-2 with TRBJ1-2; D uncertain. Germline-derived CDR1 and CDR2 are SGHAT and FQNNGV. The CDR3 is 13 amino acids. Deletions cut 5 bases from V and 5 bases from J, with 12 bases between. The CDR3 nucleotides read TGTGCCAGCAGCCGAGGATCCCTTTATGGCTACACCTTC. Translating it yields CASSRGSLYGYTF.

The chain has TRBV5-1 and TRBJ2-7; TRBD1 is a possible D gene (6 bases). CDR1 SGHRS and CDR2 YFSETQ come from the germline V gene. This CDR3 spans 14 amino acids. V was shortened by 5 bases and J by 0 bases, with 12 bases between the two germline ends. The CDR3 DNA follows: TGCGCCAGCAGGACCTGGGACACCTCCTACGAGCAGTACTTC. Amino acid sequence: CASRTWDTSYEQYF.

The chain employs TRBV9 and TRBJ2-1, with TRBD2 matching over 9 bases. Germline trimming cut 4 bases from V and 5 bases from J; bases unmatched to any gene: 7. CDR1 and CDR2 from the germline V gene are SGDLS and YYNGEE. This CDR3 is 15 amino acids long. DNA for the CDR3: TGTGCCAGCAGCACGACTAGCGGACTTCACAATGAGCAGTTCTTC. Amino acids: CASSTTSGLHNEQFF.

In nucleotides, the CDR3 is TGTGCCAGCTCAGGGGGACAGGGCAACTATGGCTACACCTTC. Residues: CASSGGQGNYGYTF. The chain joins TRBV18 to TRBJ1-2; TRBD1 matches 9 bases. Per germline, CDR1 KGHSH and CDR2 LQKENI. V lost 5 bases to trimming and J lost 2 bases; unmatched junction nucleotides: 3. The CDR3 has 14 residues.

The V call is TRBV6-6, the J call TRBJ1-2; D remains unclear. The ends were cut back, 10 bases at V and 6 bases at J, with 21 bases in the middle. CDR3 length equals 14 residues. The germline V gene has CDR1 MNHNY and CDR2 SVGAGI (reference sequence). CDR3 DNA sequence: TGTGCCATCCTGGGAGGTCGGGATCTGAATGGCTACACCTTC. Protein product: CAILGGRDLNGYTF.

This chain uses TRBV9 with TRBJ1-3; TRBD1 matches 9 bases. The CDR3 totals 15 residues. Trimming removed 4 bases from V and 4 bases from J; junction bases left unmatched: 6. In germline, CDR1 is SGDLS, CDR2 YYNGEE. CDR3 in amino acids: CASSPRTGAGNTIYF. CDR3 nucleotides: TGTGCCAGCAGCCCCCGGACAGGGGCAGGAAACACCATATATTTT.

This clone was seen a handful of times. V and J are TRBV2 and TRBJ1-1, with TRBD1 as a possible D gene (5 bases). The CDR3 runs 14 residues. Trimming took 3 bases from V and 5 from J, leaving 13 bases between them. Germline V gene lookup returns CDR1 SNHLY and CDR2 FYNNEI. The CDR3 region is CASSDRRGYTEAFF. The CDR3 nucleotides read TGTGCCAGCAGTGATAGGAGGGGTTATACTGAAGCTTTCTTT.

This chain uses TRBV11-1 with TRBJ1-5; possible D gene TRBD1, 5 bases. From germline, CDR1 is SGHAT and CDR2 FQDESV (reference sequence). The CDR3 spans 16 residues. Trimming shortened V by 5 bases and J by 8 bases, and 22 bases separated the two germline ends. The CDR3: CASSKVTGEMYKPQHF. Written as DNA, the CDR3 is TGTGCCAGCAGCAAAGTGACGGGGGAGATGTACAAGCCCCAGCATTTT.

CDR3: CSVSGQQNTEAFF. The CDR3 DNA reads TGCAGCGTTTCCGGACAGCAGAACACTGAAGCTTTCTTT. The rearrangement joins TRBV29-1 to TRBJ1-1, with D possibly being TRBD1 (6 bases). Trimming cost V 5 bases and J 1 base, with 11 bases left between them. This CDR3 is 13 amino acids long. Germline CDR1 reads SQVTM; CDR2 reads ANQGSEA.